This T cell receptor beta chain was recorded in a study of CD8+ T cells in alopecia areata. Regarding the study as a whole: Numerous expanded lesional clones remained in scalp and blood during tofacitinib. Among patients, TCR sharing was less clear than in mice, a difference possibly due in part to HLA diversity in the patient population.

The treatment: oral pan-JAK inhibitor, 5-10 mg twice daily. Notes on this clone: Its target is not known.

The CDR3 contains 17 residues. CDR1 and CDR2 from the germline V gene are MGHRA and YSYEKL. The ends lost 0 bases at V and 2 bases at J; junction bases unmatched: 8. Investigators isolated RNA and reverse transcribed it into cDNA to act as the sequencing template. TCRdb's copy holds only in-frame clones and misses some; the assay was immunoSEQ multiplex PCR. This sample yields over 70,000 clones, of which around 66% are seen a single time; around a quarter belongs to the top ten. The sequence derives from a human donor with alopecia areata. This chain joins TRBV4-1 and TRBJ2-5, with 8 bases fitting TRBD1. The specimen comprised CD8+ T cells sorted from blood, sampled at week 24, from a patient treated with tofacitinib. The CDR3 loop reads CASSQDPDRGGQETQYF. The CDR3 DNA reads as TGCGCCAGCAGCCAAGACCCCGACAGGGGTGGACAAGAGACCCAGTACTTC.